The sequence of this TCR beta chain was determined in a study of monozygotic twins with cystic fibrosis. About the study: With about 15 PCR cycles, barcoded libraries came from 2.5 to 3.5 micrograms of fragmented DNA. General study results and limits: Co-twins had the most similar V usage for 13 of 16 pairs, J for 8. Low clonality (median roughly 0.01) suggested a mostly naive repertoire. Unrelated CF individuals shared fewer identical clonotypes than monozygotic CF twins.

Profiling relied on immunoSEQ multiplex PCR, and the TCRdb table lists in-frame clones only, not all of them. The sample contains approximately 14,000 clones, roughly 85% of which appear only once. The CDR3 consists of 14 residues. Germline assignment: CDR1 MDHEN and CDR2 SYDVKM. J lost 7 bases, V lost 6 bases, and 9 bases had no gene match. Worth noting for this clone: Its specificity is unknown.

The chain recombines TRBV28 with TRBJ1-1, with 9 bases fitting TRBD1. The receptor comes from a boy aged 5 to 17 with cystic fibrosis. Sequencing was done on a sample of blood. CDR3 sequence (DNA): TGTGCCAGCAGCCACATTGACAGGGGGATTGAAGCTTTCTTT. It codes for CASSHIDRGIEAFF. Full variable domain (outside the CDR3, taken from reference TRBV28 and TRBJ1-1): DVKVTQSSRYLVKRTGEKVFLECVQDMDHENMFWYRQDPGLGLRLIYFSYDVKMKEKGDIPEGYSVSREKKERFSLILESASTNQTSMYLCASSHIDRGIEAFFGQGTRLTVV.